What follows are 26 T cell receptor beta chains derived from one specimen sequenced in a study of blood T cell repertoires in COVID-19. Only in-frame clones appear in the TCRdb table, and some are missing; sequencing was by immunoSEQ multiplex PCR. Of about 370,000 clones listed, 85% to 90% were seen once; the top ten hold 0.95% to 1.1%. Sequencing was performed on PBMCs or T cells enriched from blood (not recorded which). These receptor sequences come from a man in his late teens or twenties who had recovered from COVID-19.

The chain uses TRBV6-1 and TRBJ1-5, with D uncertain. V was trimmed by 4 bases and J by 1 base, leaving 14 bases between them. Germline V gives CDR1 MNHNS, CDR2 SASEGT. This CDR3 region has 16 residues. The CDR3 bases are TGTGCCAGCAGTGTCTCCTCTGTCGGGAGCAATCAGCCCCAGCATTTT. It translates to CASSVSSVGSNQPQHF.

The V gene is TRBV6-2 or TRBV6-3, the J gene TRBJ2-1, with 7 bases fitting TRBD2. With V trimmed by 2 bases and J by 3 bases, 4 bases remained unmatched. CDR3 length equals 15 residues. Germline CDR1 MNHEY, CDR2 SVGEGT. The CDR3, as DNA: TGTGCCAGCAGTTACCTAGCGGAGAACTACAATGAGCAGTTCTTC. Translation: CASSYLAENYNEQFF.

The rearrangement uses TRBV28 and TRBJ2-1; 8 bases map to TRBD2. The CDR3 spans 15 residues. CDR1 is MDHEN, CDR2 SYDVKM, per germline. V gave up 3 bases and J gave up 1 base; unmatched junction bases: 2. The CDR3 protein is CASSFPGGSYNEQFF. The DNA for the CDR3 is TGTGCCAGCAGTTTTCCGGGAGGGTCCTACAATGAGCAGTTCTTC. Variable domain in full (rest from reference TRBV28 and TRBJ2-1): DVKVTQSSRYLVKRTGEKVFLECVQDMDHENMFWYRQDPGLGLRLIYFSYDVKMKEKGDIPEGYSVSREKKERFSLILESASTNQTSMYLCASSFPGGSYNEQFFGPGTRLTVL.

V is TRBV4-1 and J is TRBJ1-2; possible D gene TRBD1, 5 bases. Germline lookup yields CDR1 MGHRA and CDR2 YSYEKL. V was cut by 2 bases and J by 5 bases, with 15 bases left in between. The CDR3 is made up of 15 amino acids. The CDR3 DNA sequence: TGCGCCAGCAGCCAAAGTGCGGGGCGCCGATATGGCTACACCTTC. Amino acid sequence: CASSQSAGRRYGYTF.

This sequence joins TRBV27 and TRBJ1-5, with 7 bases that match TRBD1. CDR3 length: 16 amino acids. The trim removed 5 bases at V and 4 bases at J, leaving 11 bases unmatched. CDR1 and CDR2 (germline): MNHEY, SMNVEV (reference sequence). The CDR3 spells CASSVSGTEKNQPQHF. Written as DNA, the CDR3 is TGTGCCAGCAGTGTCTCCGGGACAGAAAAAAATCAGCCCCAGCATTTT.

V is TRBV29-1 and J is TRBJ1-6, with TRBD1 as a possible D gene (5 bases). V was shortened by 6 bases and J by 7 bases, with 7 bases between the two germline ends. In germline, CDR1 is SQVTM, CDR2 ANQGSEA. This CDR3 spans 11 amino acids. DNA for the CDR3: TGCAGCGTGGCAGGGAATTCACCCCTCCACTTT. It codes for CSVAGNSPLHF.

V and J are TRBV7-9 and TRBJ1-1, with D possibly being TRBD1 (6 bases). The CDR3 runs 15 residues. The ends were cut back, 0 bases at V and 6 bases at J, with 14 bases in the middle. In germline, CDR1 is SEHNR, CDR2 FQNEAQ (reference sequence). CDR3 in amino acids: CASSLALGHNAEAFF. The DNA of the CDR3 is TGTGCCAGCAGCTTAGCGCTGGGACACAACGCTGAAGCTTTCTTT.

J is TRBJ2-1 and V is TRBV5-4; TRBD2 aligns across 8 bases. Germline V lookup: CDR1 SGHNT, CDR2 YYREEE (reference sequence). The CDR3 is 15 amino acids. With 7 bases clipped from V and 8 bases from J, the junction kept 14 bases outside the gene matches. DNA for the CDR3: TGTGCCAGCTCCCAAGGCGCGGGAGGTCCCGATGAGCAGTTCTTC. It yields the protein CASSQGAGGPDEQFF.

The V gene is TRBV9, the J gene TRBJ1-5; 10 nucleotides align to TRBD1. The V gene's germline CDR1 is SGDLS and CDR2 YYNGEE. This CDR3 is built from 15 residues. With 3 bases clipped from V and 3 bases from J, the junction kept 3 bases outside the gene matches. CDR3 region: CASSETGGPNQPQHF. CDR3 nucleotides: TGTGCCAGCAGCGAGACAGGGGGCCCCAATCAGCCCCAGCATTTT.

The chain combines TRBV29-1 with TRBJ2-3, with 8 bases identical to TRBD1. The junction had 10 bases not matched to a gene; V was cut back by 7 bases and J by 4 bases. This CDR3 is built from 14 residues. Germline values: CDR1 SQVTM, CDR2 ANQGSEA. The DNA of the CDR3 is TGCAGCGCCCTTCGGCCAGGGGGCCCAGATACGCAGTATTTT. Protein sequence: CSALRPGGPDTQYF.

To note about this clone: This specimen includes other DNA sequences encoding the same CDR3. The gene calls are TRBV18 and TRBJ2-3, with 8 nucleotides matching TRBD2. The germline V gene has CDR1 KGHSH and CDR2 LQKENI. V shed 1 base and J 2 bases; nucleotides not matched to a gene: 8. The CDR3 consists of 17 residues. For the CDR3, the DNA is TGTGCCAGCTCACCACTTGGACTAGCCGGCTCCACAGATACGCAGTATTTT. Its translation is CASSPLGLAGSTDTQYF.

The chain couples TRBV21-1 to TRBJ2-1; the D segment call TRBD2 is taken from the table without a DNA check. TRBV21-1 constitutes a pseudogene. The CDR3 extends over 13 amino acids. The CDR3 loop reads CAAGERGGYEQFF. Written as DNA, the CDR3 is TGTGCCGCGGGTGAGCGGGGGGGGTATGAGCAGTTCTTC.

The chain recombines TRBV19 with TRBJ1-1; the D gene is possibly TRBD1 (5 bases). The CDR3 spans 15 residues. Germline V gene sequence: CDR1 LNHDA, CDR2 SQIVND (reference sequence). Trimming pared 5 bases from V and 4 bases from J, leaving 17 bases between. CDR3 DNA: TGTGCCAGTAGTGAGACGGGGGGGTTAGGCACTGAAGCTTTCTTT. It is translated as CASSETGGLGTEAFF. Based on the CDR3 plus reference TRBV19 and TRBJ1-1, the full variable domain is DGGITQSPKYLFRKEGQNVTLSCEQNLNHDAMYWYRQDPGQGLRLIYYSQIVNDFQKGDIAEGYSVSREKKESFPLTVTSAQKNPTAFYLCASSETGGLGTEAFFGQGTRLTVV.

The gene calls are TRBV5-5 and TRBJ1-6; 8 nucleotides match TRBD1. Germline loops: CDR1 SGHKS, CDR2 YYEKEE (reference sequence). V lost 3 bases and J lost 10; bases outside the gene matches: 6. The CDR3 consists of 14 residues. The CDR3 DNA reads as TGTGCCAGCAGCTCCGGGACAGGAGGCTCACCCCTCCACTTT. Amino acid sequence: CASSSGTGGSPLHF.

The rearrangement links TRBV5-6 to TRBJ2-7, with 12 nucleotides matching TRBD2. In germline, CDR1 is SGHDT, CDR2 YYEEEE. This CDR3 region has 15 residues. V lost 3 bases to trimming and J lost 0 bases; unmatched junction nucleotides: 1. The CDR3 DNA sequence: TGTGCCAGCAGCTGGACTAGCGGGGACTCCTACGAGCAGTACTTC. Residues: CASSWTSGDSYEQYF. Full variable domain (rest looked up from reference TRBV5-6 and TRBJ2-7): DAGVTQSPTHLIKTRGQQVTLRCSPKSGHDTVSWYQQALGQGPQFIFQYYEEEERQRGNFPDRFSGHQFPNYSSELNVNALLLGDSALYLCASSWTSGDSYEQYFGPGTRLTVT.

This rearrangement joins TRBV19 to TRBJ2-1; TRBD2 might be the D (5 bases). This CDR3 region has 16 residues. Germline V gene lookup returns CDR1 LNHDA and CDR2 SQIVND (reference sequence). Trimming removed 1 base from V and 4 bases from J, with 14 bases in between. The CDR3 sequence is CASSIGGLSPYNEQFF. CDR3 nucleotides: TGTGCCAGTAGTATAGGCGGGCTTTCCCCTTACAATGAGCAGTTCTTC.

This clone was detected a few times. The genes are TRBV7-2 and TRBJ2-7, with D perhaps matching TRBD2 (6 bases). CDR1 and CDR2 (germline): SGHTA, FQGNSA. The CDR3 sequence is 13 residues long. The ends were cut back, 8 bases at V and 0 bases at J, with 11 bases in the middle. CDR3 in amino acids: CASRDFRSYEQYF. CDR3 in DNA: TGTGCCAGCCGGGACTTCCGCTCCTACGAGCAGTACTTC.

CDR3 amino acids: CASSTDYFDAGELFF. CDR3 sequence (DNA): TGTGCCAGCAGCACCGACTACTTCGACGCCGGGGAGCTGTTTTTT. The V and J genes are TRBV11-2 and TRBJ2-2, with D possibly being TRBD2 (5 bases). Germline values: CDR1 SGHAT, CDR2 FQNNGV. The CDR3 sequence is 15 residues long. Trimming cost V 5 bases and J 6 bases, with 16 bases left between them.

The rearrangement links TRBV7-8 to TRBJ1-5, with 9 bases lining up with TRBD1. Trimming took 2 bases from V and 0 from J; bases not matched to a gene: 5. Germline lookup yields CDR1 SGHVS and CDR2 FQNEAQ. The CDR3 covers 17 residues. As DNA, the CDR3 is TGTGCCAGCAGCTTAAGGGACAGGGATTATAGCAATCAGCCCCAGCATTTT. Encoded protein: CASSLRDRDYSNQPQHF.

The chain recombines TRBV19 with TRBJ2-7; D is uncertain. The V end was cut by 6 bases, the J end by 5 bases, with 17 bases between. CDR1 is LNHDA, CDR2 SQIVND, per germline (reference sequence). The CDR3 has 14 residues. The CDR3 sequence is CASRETTGYHEQYF. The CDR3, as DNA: TGTGCCAGTAGAGAGACGACTGGATATCACGAGCAGTACTTC.

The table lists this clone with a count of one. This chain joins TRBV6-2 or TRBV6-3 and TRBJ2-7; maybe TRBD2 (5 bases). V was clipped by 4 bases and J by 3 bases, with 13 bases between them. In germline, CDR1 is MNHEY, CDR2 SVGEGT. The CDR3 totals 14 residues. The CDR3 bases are TGTGCCAGCAGTTCCCATACTAGATTCTACGAGCAGTACTTC. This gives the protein CASSSHTRFYEQYF.

The CDR3 DNA is TGTGCCAGCAGTCCGACAGGGGGGAACACTGAAGCTTTCTTT. As protein: CASSPTGGNTEAFF. The V and J genes are TRBV2 and TRBJ1-1, with 9 nucleotides matching TRBD1. This CDR3 has 14 residues. Germline values: CDR1 SNHLY, CDR2 FYNNEI. J lost 1 base, V lost 5 bases, and 2 bases had no gene match. Full variable domain (rest looked up from reference TRBV2 and TRBJ1-1): EPEVTQTPSHQVTQMGQEVILRCVPISNHLYFYWYRQILGQKVEFLVSFYNNEISEKSEIFDDQFSVERPDGSNFTLKIRSTKLEDSAMYFCASSPTGGNTEAFFGQGTRLTVV.

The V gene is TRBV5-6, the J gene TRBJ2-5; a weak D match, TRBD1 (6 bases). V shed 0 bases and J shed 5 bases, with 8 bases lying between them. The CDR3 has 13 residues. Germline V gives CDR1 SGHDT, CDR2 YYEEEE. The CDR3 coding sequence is TGTGCCAGCAGCTTGGCAGGGGTGGAGACCCAGTACTTC. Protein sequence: CASSLAGVETQYF.

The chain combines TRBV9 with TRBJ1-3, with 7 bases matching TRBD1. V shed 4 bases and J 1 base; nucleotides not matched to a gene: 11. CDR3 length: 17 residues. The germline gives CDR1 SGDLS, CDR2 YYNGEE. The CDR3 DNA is TGTGCCAGCAGCTCCCGACCCCTGACAGGGTCTGGAAACACCATATATTTT. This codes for CASSSRPLTGSGNTIYF.

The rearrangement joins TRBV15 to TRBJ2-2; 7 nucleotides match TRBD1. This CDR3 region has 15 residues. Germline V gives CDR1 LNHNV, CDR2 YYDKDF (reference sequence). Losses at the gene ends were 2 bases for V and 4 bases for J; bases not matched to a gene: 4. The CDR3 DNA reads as TGTGCCACCAGCAGACCACAGGGGACCACCGGGGAGCTGTTTTTT. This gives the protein CATSRPQGTTGELFF. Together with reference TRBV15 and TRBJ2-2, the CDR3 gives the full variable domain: DAMVIQNPRYQVTQFGKPVTLSCSQTLNHNVMYWYQQKSSQAPKLLFHYYDKDFNNEADTPDNFQSRRPNTSFCFLDIRSPGLGDTAMYLCATSRPQGTTGELFFGEGSRLTVL.

As DNA, the CDR3 is TGCGCCAGCAGCTTGGGGCAGGAAGGGGAGCTGTTTTTT. Translated: CASSLGQEGELFF. This chain links TRBV5-1 with TRBJ2-2, with no clear D. Trimming took 0 bases from V and 8 from J, leaving 8 bases between them. Per the germline V gene, CDR1 is SGHRS and CDR2 is YFSETQ. The CDR3 totals 13 residues.